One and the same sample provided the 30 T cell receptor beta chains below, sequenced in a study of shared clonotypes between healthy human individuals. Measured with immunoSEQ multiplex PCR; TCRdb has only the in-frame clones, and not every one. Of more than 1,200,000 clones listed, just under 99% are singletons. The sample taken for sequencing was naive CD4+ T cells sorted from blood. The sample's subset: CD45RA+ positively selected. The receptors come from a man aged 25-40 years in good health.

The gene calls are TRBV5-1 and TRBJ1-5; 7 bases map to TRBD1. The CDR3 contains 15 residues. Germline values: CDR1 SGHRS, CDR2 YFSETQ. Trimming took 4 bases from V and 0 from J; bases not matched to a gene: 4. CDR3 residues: CASSPRGDSNQPQHF. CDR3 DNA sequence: TGCGCCAGCAGCCCCAGGGGGGATAGCAATCAGCCCCAGCATTTT.

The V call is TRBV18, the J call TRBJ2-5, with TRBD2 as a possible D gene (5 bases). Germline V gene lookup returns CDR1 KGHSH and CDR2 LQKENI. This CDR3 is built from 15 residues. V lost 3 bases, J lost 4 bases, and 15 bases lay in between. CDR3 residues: CASSPLEPEGETQYF. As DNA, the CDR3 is TGTGCCAGCTCACCTCTGGAACCCGAGGGAGAGACCCAGTACTTC.

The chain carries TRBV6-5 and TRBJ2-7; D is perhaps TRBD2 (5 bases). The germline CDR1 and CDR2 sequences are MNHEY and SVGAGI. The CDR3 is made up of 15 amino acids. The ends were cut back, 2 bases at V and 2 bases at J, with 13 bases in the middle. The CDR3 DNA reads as TGTGCCAGCAGTTACGCGGGTAGCGATACCTACGAGCAGTACTTC. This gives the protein CASSYAGSDTYEQYF.

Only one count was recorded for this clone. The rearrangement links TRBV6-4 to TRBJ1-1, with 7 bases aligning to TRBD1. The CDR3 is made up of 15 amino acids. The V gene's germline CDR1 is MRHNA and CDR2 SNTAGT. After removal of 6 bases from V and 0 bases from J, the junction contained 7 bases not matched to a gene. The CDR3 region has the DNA TGTGCCAGCAGGCGACAGGGCCGGATGAACACTGAAGCTTTCTTT. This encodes CASRRQGRMNTEAFF.

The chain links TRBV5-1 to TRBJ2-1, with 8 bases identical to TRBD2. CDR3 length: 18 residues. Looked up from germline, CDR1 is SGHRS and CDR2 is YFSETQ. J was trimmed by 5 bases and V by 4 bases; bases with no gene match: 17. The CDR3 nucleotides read TGCGCCAGCAGCAACCCCCTAGCGGGCCCCGACCCCCACAATGAGCAGTTCTTC. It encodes CASSNPLAGPDPHNEQFF.

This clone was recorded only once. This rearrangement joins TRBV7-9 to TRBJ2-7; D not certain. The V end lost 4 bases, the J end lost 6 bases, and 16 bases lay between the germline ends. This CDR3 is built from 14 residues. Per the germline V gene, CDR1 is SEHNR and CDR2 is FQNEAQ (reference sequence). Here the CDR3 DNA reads TGTGCCAGCAGCTCAAACAGACCCGCTGGCGAGCAGTACTTC. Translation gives CASSSNRPAGEQYF.

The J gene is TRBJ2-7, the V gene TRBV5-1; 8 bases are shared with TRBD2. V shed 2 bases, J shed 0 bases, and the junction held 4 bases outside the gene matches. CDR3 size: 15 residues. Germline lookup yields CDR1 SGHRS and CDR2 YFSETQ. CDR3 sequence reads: CASSLTGGNSYEQYF. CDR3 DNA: TGCGCCAGCAGCTTAACGGGAGGGAACTCCTACGAGCAGTACTTC.

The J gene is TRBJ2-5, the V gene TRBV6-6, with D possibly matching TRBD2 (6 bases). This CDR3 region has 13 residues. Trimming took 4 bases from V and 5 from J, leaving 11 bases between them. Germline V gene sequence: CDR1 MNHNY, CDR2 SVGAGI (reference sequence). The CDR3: CASSLGGRETQYF. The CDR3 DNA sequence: TGTGCCAGCAGTTTGGGGGGTAGGGAGACCCAGTACTTC.

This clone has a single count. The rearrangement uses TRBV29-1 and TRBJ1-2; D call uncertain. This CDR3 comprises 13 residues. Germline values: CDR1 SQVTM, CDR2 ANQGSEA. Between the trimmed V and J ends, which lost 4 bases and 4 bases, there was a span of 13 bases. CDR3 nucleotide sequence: TGCAGCGTTGGGGCTGTAGGTTTCTATGGCTACACCTTC. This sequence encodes CSVGAVGFYGYTF.

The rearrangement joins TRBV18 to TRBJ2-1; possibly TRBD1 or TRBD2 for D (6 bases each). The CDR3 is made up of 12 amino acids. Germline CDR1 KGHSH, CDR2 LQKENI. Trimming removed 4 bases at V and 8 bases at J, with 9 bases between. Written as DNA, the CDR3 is TGTGCCAGCTCACTGAGGGGGGATGAGCAGTTCTTC. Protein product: CASSLRGDEQFF.

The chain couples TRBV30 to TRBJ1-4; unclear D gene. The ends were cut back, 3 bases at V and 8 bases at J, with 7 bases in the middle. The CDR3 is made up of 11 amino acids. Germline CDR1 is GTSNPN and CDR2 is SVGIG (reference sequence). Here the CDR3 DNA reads TGTGCCTGGAGCCCGAGGGAAAAACTGTTTTTT. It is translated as CAWSPREKLFF.

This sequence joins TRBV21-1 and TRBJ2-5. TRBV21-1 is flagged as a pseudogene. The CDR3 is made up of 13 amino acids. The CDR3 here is CASRGRPQETQYF. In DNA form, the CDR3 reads TGTGCCAGCCGGGGACGCCCCCAAGAGACCCAGTACTTC.

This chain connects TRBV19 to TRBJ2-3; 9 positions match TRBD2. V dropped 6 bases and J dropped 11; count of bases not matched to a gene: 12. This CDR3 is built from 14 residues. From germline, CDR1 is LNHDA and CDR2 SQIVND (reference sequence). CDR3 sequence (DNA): TGTGCCAGTAGATCTGCGGCGGGAGGGCCCGTGCAGTATTTT. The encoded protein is CASRSAAGGPVQYF.

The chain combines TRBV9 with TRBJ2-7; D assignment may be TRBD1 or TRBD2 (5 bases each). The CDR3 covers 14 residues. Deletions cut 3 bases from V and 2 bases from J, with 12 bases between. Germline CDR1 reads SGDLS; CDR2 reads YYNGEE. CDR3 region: CASSDGTRTYEQYF. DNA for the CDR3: TGTGCCAGCAGCGACGGGACGCGGACCTACGAGCAGTACTTC.

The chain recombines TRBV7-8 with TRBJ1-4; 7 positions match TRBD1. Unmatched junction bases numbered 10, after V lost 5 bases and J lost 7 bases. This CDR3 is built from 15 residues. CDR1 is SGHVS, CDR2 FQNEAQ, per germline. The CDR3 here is CASSVDRASSEKLFF. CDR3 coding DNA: TGTGCCAGCAGCGTCGACAGGGCGTCGAGTGAAAAACTGTTTTTT.

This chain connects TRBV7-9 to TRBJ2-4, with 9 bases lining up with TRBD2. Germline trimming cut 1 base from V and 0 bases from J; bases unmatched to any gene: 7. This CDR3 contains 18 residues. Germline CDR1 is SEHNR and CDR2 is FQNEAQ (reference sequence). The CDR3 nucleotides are TGTGCCAGCAGCTTAGGCAGCGGGAGGACAGTAGCCAAAAACATTCAGTACTTC. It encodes CASSLGSGRTVAKNIQYF. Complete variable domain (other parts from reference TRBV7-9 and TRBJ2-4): DTGVSQNPRHKITKRGQNVTFRCDPISEHNRLYWYRQTLGQGPEFLTYFQNEAQLEKSRLLSDRFSAERPKGSFSTLEIQRTEQGDSAMYLCASSLGSGRTVAKNIQYFGAGTRLSVL.

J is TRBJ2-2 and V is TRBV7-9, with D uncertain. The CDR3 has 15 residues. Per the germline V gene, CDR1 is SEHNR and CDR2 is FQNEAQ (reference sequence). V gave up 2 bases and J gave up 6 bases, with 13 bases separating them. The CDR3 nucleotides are TGTGCCAGCAGCTTAACCACCCCCGATCCCGGGGAGCTGTTTTTT. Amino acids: CASSLTTPDPGELFF.

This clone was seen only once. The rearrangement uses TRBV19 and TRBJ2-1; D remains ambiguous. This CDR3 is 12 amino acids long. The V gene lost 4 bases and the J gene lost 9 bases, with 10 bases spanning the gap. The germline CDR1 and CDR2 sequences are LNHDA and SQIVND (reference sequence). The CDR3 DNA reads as TGTGCCAGTAGTACGAGAACCGGTGAGCAGTTCTTC. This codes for CASSTRTGEQFF.

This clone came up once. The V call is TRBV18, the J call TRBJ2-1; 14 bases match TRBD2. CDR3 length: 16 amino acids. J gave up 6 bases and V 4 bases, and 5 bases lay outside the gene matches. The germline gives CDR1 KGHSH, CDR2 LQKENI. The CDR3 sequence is CASSLGTSGRRNEQFF. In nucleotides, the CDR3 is TGTGCCAGCTCACTGGGGACTAGCGGGAGACGCAATGAGCAGTTCTTC. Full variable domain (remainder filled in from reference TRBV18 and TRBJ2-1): NAGVMQNPRHLVRRRGQEARLRCSPMKGHSHVYWYRQLPEEGLKFMVYLQKENIIDESGMPKERFSAEFPKEGPSILRIQQVVRGDSAAYFCASSLGTSGRRNEQFFGPGTRLTVL.

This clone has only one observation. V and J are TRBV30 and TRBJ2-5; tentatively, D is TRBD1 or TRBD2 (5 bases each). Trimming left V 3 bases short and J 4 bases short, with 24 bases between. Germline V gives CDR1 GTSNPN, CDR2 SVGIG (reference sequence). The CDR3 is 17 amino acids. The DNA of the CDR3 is TGTGCCTGGAGAAGGGGCTCAAGGGAGAGGGTGGCAGAGACCCAGTACTTC. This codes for CAWRRGSRERVAETQYF. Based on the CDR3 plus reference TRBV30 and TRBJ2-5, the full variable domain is SQTIHQWPATLVQPVGSPLSLECTVEGTSNPNLYWYRQAAGRGLQLLFYSVGIGQISSEVPQNLSASRPQDRQFILSSKKLLLSDSGFYLCAWRRGSRERVAETQYFGPGTRLLVL.

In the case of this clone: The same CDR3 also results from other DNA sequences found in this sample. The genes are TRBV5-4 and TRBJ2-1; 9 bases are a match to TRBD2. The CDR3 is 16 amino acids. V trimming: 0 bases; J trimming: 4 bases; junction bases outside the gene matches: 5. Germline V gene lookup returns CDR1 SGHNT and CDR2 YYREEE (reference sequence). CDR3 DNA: TGTGCCAGCAGCTTGGGGGGACTAGCAGGATACAATGAGCAGTTCTTC. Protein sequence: CASSLGGLAGYNEQFF. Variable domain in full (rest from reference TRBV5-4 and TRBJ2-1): ETGVTQSPTHLIKTRGQQVTLRCSSQSGHNTVSWYQQALGQGPQFIFQYYREEENGRGNFPPRFSGLQFPNYSSELNVNALELDDSALYLCASSLGGLAGYNEQFFGPGTRLTVL.

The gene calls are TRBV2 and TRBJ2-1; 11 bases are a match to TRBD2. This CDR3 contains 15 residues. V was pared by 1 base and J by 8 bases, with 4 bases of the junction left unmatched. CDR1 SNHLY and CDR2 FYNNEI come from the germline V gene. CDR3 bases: TGTGCCAGCAGTGAAGAACTAGCGGGAGTCGATGAGCAGTTCTTC. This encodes CASSEELAGVDEQFF.

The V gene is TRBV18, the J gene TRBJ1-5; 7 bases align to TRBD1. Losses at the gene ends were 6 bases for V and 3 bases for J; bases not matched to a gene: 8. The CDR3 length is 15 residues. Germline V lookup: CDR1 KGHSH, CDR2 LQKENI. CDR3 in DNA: TGTGCCAGCTCGCATTCACAGGGGACCAATCAGCCCCAGCATTTT. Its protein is CASSHSQGTNQPQHF.

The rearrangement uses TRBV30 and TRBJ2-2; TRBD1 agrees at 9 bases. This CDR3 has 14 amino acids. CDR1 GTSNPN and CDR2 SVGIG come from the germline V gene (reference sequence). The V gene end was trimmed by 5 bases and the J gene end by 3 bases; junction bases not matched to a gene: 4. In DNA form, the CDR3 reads TGTGCCTGGGACAGGGGGTCGGACACCGGGGAGCTGTTTTTT. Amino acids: CAWDRGSDTGELFF. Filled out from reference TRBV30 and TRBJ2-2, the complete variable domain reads SQTIHQWPATLVQPVGSPLSLECTVEGTSNPNLYWYRQAAGRGLQLLFYSVGIGQISSEVPQNLSASRPQDRQFILSSKKLLLSDSGFYLCAWDRGSDTGELFFGEGSRLTVL.

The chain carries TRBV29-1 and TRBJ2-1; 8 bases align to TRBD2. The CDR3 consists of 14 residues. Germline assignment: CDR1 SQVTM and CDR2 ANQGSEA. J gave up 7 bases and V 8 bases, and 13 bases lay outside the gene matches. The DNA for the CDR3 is TGCAGCCTTACCTCTAGCGGGCTTGGGAATGAGCAGTTCTTC. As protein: CSLTSSGLGNEQFF.

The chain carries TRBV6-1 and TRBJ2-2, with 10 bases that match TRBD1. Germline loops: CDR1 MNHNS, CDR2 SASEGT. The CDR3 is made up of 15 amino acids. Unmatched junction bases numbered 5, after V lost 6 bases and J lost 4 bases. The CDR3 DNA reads TGTGCCAGCAGGGGGACAGGGGTCTCCACCGGGGAGCTGTTTTTT. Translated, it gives CASRGTGVSTGELFF.

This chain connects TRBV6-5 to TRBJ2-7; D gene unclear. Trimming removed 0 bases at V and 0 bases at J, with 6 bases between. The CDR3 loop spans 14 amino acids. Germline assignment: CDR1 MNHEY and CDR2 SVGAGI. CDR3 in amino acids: CASSYSPISYEQYF. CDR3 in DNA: TGTGCCAGCAGTTACTCGCCCATCTCCTACGAGCAGTACTTC.

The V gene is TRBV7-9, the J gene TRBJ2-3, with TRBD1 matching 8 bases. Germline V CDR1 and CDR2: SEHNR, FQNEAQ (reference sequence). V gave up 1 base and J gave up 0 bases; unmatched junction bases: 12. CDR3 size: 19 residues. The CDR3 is CASSLVGVVRDRSTDTQYF. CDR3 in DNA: TGTGCCAGCAGCTTAGTAGGTGTCGTCCGGGACAGGAGCACAGATACGCAGTATTTT.

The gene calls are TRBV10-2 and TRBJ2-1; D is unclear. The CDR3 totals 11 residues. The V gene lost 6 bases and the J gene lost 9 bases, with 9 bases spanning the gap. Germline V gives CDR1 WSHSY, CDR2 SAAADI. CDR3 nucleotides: TGCGCCAGCAGGGAGATCGGTGAGCAGTTCTTC. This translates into CASREIGEQFF.

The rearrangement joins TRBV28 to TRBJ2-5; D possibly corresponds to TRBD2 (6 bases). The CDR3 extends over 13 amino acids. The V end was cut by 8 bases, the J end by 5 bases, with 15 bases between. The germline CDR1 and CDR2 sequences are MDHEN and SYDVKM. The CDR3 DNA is TGTGCCAGCGGCCCCGGGGGTGGGGAGACCCAGTACTTC. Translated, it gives CASGPGGGETQYF.